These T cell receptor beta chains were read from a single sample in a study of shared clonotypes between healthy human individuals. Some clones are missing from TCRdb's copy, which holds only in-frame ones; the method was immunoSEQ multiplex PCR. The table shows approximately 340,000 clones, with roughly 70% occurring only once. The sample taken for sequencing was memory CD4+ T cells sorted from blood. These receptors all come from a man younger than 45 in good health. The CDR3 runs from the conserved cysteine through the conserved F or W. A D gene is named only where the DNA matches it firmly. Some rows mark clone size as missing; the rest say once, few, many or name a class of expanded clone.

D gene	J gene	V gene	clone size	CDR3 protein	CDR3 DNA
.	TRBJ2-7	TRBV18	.	CASQAGHGAEQYF	TGTGCCAGCCAGGCGGGCCACGGGGCCGAGCAGTACTTC
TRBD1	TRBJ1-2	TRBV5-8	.	CASSDTGQIYGYTF	TGTGCCAGCAGCGACACGGGACAGATATATGGCTACACCTTC
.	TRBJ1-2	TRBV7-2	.	CASSLVLANYGYTF	TGCGCCAGCAGCTTAGTCTTAGCTAACTATGGCTACACCTTC
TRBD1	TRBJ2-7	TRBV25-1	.	CASSPRTGGYEQYF	TGTGCCAGCAGTCCACGGACAGGGGGCTACGAGCAGTACTTC
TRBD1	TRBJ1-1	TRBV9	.	CASTTGGPNTEAFF	TGTGCCAGCACAACAGGGGGCCCGAACACTGAAGCTTTCTTT
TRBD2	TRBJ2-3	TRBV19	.	CASGTSGTDTQYF	TGTGCCAGTGGGACTAGCGGCACAGATACGCAGTATTTT
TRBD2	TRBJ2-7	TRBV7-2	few	CASSLANTGGFPYEQYF	TGTGCCAGCAGCCTCGCTAATACGGGAGGTTTTCCCTACGAGCAGTACTTC
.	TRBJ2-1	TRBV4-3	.	CASSQDWPAGASNEQFF	TGCGCCAGCAGCCAAGATTGGCCGGCAGGGGCCTCGAATGAGCAGTTCTTC
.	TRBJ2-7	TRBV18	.	CASSLVRKSSYEQYF	TGTGCCAGCTCACTAGTAAGGAAAAGCTCCTACGAGCAGTACTTC
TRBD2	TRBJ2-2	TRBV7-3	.	CASTTSAGTGELFF	TGTGCCAGCACCACGTCAGCGGGGACCGGGGAGCTGTTTTTT
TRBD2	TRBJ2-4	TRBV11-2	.	CASSLAGGTEYF	TGTGCCAGCAGCTTAGCCGGGGGGACGGAGTACTTC
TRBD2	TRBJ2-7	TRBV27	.	CASSRLAGDYEQYF	TGTGCCAGCAGTAGACTAGCGGGAGACTACGAGCAGTACTTC
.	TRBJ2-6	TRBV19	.	CASSIAAVSGANVLTF	TGTGCCAGTAGTATAGCAGCAGTCTCTGGGGCCAACGTCCTGACTTTC
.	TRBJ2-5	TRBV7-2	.	CASSAWETQYF	TGTGCCAGCAGCGCCTGGGAGACCCAGTACTTC
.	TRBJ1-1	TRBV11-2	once	CASSVDWNTEAFF	TGTGCCAGCAGCGTGGACTGGAACACTGAAGCTTTCTTT
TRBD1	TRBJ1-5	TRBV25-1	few	CASSQQGDQPQHF	TGTGCCAGCAGTCAACAGGGGGATCAGCCCCAGCATTTT
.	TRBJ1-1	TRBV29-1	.	CSVGEMDTEAFF	TGCAGCGTAGGGGAGATGGACACTGAAGCTTTCTTT
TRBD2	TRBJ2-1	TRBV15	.	CATGELAGGPNEQFF	TGTGCCACTGGGGAACTAGCGGGAGGGCCGAATGAGCAGTTCTTC
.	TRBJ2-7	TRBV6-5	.	CASRPARRVKEQYF	TGTGCCAGCAGACCCGCTAGACGGGTTAAGGAGCAGTACTTC
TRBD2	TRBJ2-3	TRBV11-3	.	CASSPSGGTDTQYF	TGTGCCAGCAGCCCCAGCGGGGGCACAGATACGCAGTATTTT
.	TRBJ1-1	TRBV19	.	CASRSTGSAFF	TGTGCCAGTAGGTCCACTGGGTCGGCTTTCTTT
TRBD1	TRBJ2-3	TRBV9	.	CASSLTGVRTDTQYF	TGTGCCAGCAGCCTCACAGGGGTCCGCACAGATACGCAGTATTTT
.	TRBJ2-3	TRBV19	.	CASSILPGASTDTQYF	TGTGCCAGTAGTATCCTCCCGGGAGCGTCCACAGATACGCAGTATTTT
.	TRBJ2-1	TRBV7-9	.	CASSSTGNEQFF	TGTGCCAGCAGCTCGACAGGCAATGAGCAGTTCTTC
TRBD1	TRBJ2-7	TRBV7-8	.	CASSLAPAGGRYEQYF	TGTGCCAGCAGCTTAGCTCCGGCAGGGGGCCGCTACGAGCAGTACTTC
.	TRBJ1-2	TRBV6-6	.	CASSNPSGAGKGYTF	TGTGCCAGCAGTAACCCTTCAGGGGCTGGGAAGGGCTACACCTTC
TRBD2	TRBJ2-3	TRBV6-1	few	CASSLAGGNTDTQYF	TGTGCCAGCAGCCTAGCGGGAGGGAACACAGATACGCAGTATTTT
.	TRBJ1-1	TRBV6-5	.	CASSNRTPHTEAFF	TGTGCCAGCAGTAACCGGACACCGCACACTGAAGCTTTCTTT
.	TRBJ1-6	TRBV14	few	CASSQVQFSPLHF	TGTGCCAGCAGCCAAGTCCAGTTCTCACCCCTCCACTTT
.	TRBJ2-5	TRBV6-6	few	CASSHQEGVETQYF	TGTGCCAGCTCCCACCAAGAGGGGGTTGAGACCCAGTACTTC
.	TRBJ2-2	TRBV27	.	CASSWLVLGYPGELFF	TGTGCCAGCAGTTGGCTCGTGTTAGGCTACCCCGGGGAGCTGTTTTTT
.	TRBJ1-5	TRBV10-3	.	CAISEISNQPQHF	TGTGCCATCAGTGAGATCAGCAATCAGCCCCAGCATTTT
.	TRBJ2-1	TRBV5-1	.	CASTPPGQGGYNEQFF	TGCGCCAGCACCCCCCCGGGCCAGGGCGGCTACAATGAGCAGTTCTTC
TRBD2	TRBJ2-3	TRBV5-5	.	CASSPTGLAGADTQYF	TGTGCCAGCAGCCCCACGGGTCTAGCGGGAGCAGATACGCAGTATTTT
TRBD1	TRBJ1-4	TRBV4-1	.	CASSHETGDSENEKLFF	TGCGCCAGCAGCCATGAAACAGGGGACAGCGAAAATGAAAAACTGTTTTTT
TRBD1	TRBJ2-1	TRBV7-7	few	CASSLWTGSVADNEQFF	TGTGCCAGCAGCTTATGGACAGGTTCGGTTGCGGACAATGAGCAGTTCTTC
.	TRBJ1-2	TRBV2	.	CASRKELYPGYTF	TGTGCCAGCCGGAAAGAACTATATCCTGGCTACACCTTC
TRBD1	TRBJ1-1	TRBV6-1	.	CASSELRQGSTEAFF	TGTGCCAGCAGTGAGCTGAGACAGGGGAGTACTGAAGCTTTCTTT
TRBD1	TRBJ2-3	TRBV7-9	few	CASSRGTGWPDTQYF	TGTGCCAGCAGCCGCGGGACAGGGTGGCCAGATACGCAGTATTTT
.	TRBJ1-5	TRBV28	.	CASSSSARRGHF	TGTGCCAGCAGTTCCTCCGCCCGCAGGGGCCATTTT
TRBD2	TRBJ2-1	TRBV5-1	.	CASSLTGGYNEQFF	TGCGCCAGCAGCTTGACGGGAGGGTACAATGAGCAGTTCTTC
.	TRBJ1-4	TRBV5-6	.	CASSLNGEKLFF	TGTGCCAGCAGCTTGAACGGCGAAAAACTGTTTTTT
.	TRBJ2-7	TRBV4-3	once	CASSQGANTYEQYF	TGCGCCAGCAGCCAAGGCGCTAACACCTACGAGCAGTACTTC
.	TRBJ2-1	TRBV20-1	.	CSASIDEQFF	TGCAGTGCTTCAATTGATGAGCAGTTCTTC
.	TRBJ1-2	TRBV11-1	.	CASSVTGGSFNGYTF	TGTGCCAGCAGCGTAACCGGTGGGAGTTTCAATGGCTACACCTTC
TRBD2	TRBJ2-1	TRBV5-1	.	CASSTGLAGGPYNEQFF	TGCGCCAGCAGCACGGGACTAGCGGGAGGACCCTACAATGAGCAGTTCTTC
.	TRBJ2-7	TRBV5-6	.	CASSGTRRQSLTYEQYF	TGTGCCAGCAGCGGAACGAGACGACAGTCCCTTACCTACGAGCAGTACTTC
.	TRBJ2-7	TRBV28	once	CASSPTRPGDEQYF	TGTGCCAGCAGTCCCACCAGACCAGGCGACGAGCAGTACTTC
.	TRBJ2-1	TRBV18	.	CASSPTPSSYNEQFF	TGTGCCAGCTCCCCGACCCCTAGCTCCTACAATGAGCAGTTCTTC
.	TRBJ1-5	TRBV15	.	CATSRDRQGGQPQHF	TGTGCCACCAGCAGAGATAGGCAGGGAGGTCAGCCCCAGCATTTT
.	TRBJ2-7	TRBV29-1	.	CSVEARGTAGEQYF	TGCAGCGTTGAAGCCAGGGGGACGGCGGGGGAGCAGTACTTC
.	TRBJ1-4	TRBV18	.	CASSPSQSNEKLFF	TGTGCCAGCTCACCCTCACAGTCTAATGAAAAACTGTTTTTT
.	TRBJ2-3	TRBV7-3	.	CASSLRGGSTDTQYF	TGTGCCAGCAGCTTACGCGGAGGTAGCACAGATACGCAGTATTTT
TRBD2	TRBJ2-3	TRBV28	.	CASTPAGRGTDTQYF	TGTGCCAGCACCCCGGCCGGGAGGGGGACAGATACGCAGTATTTT